A selection of T cell receptor beta chains follows, all from one sample in a study of T cell responses to AZD1222 COVID-19 vaccine. Generated by immunoSEQ multiplex PCR, the TCRdb table keeps only in-frame clones and is missing some. In the table there are about 150,000 clones, roughly nine tenths of which are singletons. The sequenced sample was peripheral blood, obtained 28 days after the second AZD1222 dose. Receptor source: an adult who received the AZD1222 COVID-19 vaccine. Both conserved end residues are part of each CDR3. The D gene is left open where the match is weak. Clone size is shown for a subset of rows, as once, few, many or a class of expanded clone.

J gene | V gene | clone size | D gene | CDR3 DNA | CDR3 protein
TRBJ1-2 | TRBV27 | . | . | TGTGCCAGCGGATATCCCCGGCACCCCCGATTCTATTATGGCTACACCTTC | CASGYPRHPRFYYGYTF
TRBJ2-7 | TRBV7-6 | . | TRBD1 | TGTGCCAGCAGCTTACAGCCGGGACAGGGATCCTACGAGCAGTACTTC | CASSLQPGQGSYEQYF
TRBJ2-7 | TRBV11-2 | . | . | TGTGCCAGCAGCTTAGGTACGGCATACGAGCAGTACTTC | CASSLGTAYEQYF
TRBJ1-2 | TRBV5-4 | once | TRBD1 | TGTGCCAGCCGCATGGTAGGGGGCCCCTATGGCTACACCTTC | CASRMVGGPYGYTF
TRBJ1-1 | TRBV11-1 | . | . | TGTGCCAGCAGCTCCGGACGGCGTACGAACACTGAAGCTTTCTTT | CASSSGRRTNTEAFF
TRBJ1-1 | TRBV6-5 | . | . | TGTGCCAGCATGAGGGAGAGGGGGAACACTGAAGCTTTCTTT | CASMRERGNTEAFF
TRBJ2-7 | TRBV20-1 | once | TRBD1 | TGCAGTGCAAGTTCCGGGACAGACCTCTCCTACGAGCAGTACTTC | CSASSGTDLSYEQYF
TRBJ2-3 | TRBV19 | . | . | TGTGCCAGTAGTATAGTAACAGCAGATACGCAGTATTTT | CASSIVTADTQYF
TRBJ1-3 | TRBV7-9 | once | TRBD1 | TGTGCCAGCAGCCACAGGGGGACACACGGAAACACCATATATTTT | CASSHRGTHGNTIYF
TRBJ1-4 | TRBV6-4 | . | . | TGTGCCAGCAGTGAGGACAGCGAGGGACTGTTTTTT | CASSEDSEGLFF
TRBJ1-5 | TRBV24-1 | . | . | TGTGCCACCAGTGCTTTTGGGGGGGGGATTAGCAATCAGCCCCAGCATTTT | CATSAFGGGISNQPQHF
TRBJ1-1 | TRBV29-1 | . | . | TGCAGCGTCTACCAGGGAGGTGATGAAGCTTTCTTT | CSVYQGGDEAFF
TRBJ2-7 | TRBV20-1 | . | . | TGCAGCTTCCCCATGGGCGACGAGCAGTACTTC | CSFPMGDEQYF
TRBJ2-7 | TRBV6-1 | . | . | TGTGCCAGCAGTGGTTCCCGAAATCAGGGGTCAAGCTCCTACGAGCAGTACTTC | CASSGSRNQGSSSYEQYF
TRBJ2-3 | TRBV14 | . | TRBD2 | TGTGCCAGCAGCCAGAGAGCGGGAGTGGGCACAGATACGCAGTATTTT | CASSQRAGVGTDTQYF
TRBJ1-2 | TRBV14 | . | . | TGTGCCAGCAGCCAAGGAAAAGTCTCGGGCTATGGCTACACCTTC | CASSQGKVSGYGYTF
TRBJ1-6 | TRBV27 | . | . | TGTGCCAGCACCGACAGCGATAATTCACCCCTCCACTTT | CASTDSDNSPLHF
TRBJ1-6 | TRBV7-9 | few | TRBD1 | TGTGCCAGCAGCTTAGATTTAGGGGGCGGTAATTCACCCCTCCACTTT | CASSLDLGGGNSPLHF
TRBJ1-5 | TRBV27 | . | . | TGTGCCAGCAGTAACAGAAATCAGCCCCAGCATTTT | CASSNRNQPQHF
TRBJ2-7 | TRBV4-2 | . | . | TGTGCCAGCAGCCCAGTGGTGGCACGAGGGTACGAGCAGTACTTC | CASSPVVARGYEQYF
TRBJ1-1 | TRBV4-3 | . | . | TGCGCCAGCAGCCAACAGGGGATGAACACTGAAGCTTTCTTT | CASSQQGMNTEAFF
TRBJ2-3 | TRBV6-2/TRBV6-3 | . | TRBD2 | TGTGCCAGCAGTTCGCAGCGGGAGATCCCCGATACGCAGTATTTT | CASSSQREIPDTQYF
TRBJ1-5 | TRBV11-2 | . | . | TGTGCCAGCAGCTTGGTAGGGTATGGCAATCAGCCCCAGCATTTT | CASSLVGYGNQPQHF
TRBJ1-3 | TRBV11-3 | few | TRBD1 | TGTGCCAGCAGCCCAAACAGGGGAGGAAACACCATATATTTT | CASSPNRGGNTIYF
TRBJ2-7 | TRBV6-5 | . | . | TGTGCCAGCATCGATGCCAGGCGCGAGCAGTACTTC | CASIDARREQYF
TRBJ1-3 | TRBV11-2 | . | . | TGTGCCAGCAGTCCACAGGGTATCGCTGGAAACACCATATATTTT | CASSPQGIAGNTIYF
TRBJ2-7 | TRBV24-1 | . | TRBD2 | TGTGCCACCAGTGTAACTAGCGGGGGGGCCTTTGGGTACGAGCAGTACTTC | CATSVTSGGAFGYEQYF
TRBJ1-3 | TRBV10-3 | . | TRBD1 | TGTGCCATCACCCCTTCAGGGGGGGCTGGAAACACCATATATTTT | CAITPSGGAGNTIYF
TRBJ2-5 | TRBV23-1 | . | . | TGCGCCAGCAGTCCCAGAGGCAGGGGATGTAGGGAGACCCAGTACTTC | CASSPRGRGCRETQYF
TRBJ2-1 | TRBV19 | few | TRBD2 | TGTGCCAGTAGTCCAAGGACTAGCGGCAATGAGCAGTTCTTC | CASSPRTSGNEQFF
TRBJ2-1 | TRBV3-1/TRBV3-2 | . | . | TGTGCCAGCAGCGGACGAGCGGAGGGTTGGTCCTACAATGAGCAGTTCTTC | CASSGRAEGWSYNEQFF
TRBJ2-5 | TRBV3-1/TRBV3-2 | . | . | TGTGCCAGCAGCCAGTTGAAGACCCAGTACTTC | CASSQLKTQYF
TRBJ1-1 | TRBV24-1 | . | . | TGTGCCACCAGTGATTTAATGAGGGGGTCTCGGACTGAAGCTTTCTTT | CATSDLMRGSRTEAFF
TRBJ2-1 | TRBV7-7 | . | TRBD1 | TGTGCTAGCAGCCGTGGGACAGGATCTACAGCGGAGCAGTTCTTC | CASSRGTGSTAEQFF
TRBJ1-2 | TRBV18 | . | TRBD1 | TGTGCCAGCACCTCACAACAGGGGGCTAACTATGGCTACACCTTC | CASTSQQGANYGYTF
TRBJ1-2 | TRBV24-1 | . | . | TGTGCCACCAGTTCCCCTAACTATGGCTACACCTTC | CATSSPNYGYTF
TRBJ2-7 | TRBV15 | . | TRBD1 | TGTGCCACCAGCAAAGGACAGGGGGCGCCTTACGAGCAGTACTTC | CATSKGQGAPYEQYF
TRBJ2-1 | TRBV4-3 | . | . | TGCGCCAGCAGCCAAGAGGGGGGTGGGTACAATGAGCAGTTCTTC | CASSQEGGGYNEQFF
TRBJ2-7 | TRBV20-1 | few | . | TGCAGTGCCAGTGGGAGGATTGGCCAGGCCTACGAGCAGTACTTC | CSASGRIGQAYEQYF
TRBJ2-2 | TRBV19 | . | . | TGTGCCATGTTGGTACCGAACACCGGGGAGCTGTTTTTT | CAMLVPNTGELFF
TRBJ2-5 | TRBV3-1/TRBV3-2 | . | . | TGTGCCAGCAACACGGACAGCCAAGAGACCCAGTACTTC | CASNTDSQETQYF
TRBJ2-3 | TRBV3-1/TRBV3-2 | . | TRBD2 | TGTGCCAGCAGCCAAGTCGGCGGGGGTATAGATACGCAGTATTTT | CASSQVGGGIDTQYF
TRBJ1-5 | TRBV3-1/TRBV3-2 | . | TRBD1 | TGTGCCAGCAGCCCAAATGACAGGGTATATGGGGGGGGTCAGCCCCAGCATTTT | CASSPNDRVYGGGQPQHF
TRBJ2-1 | TRBV11-2 | . | TRBD2 | TGTGCCAGCAGCGTAGGACTAGCGGGGGGTTTTTACAATGAGCAGTTCTTC | CASSVGLAGGFYNEQFF
TRBJ1-1 | TRBV5-1 | . | . | TGCGCCAGCAGCCGGTACGACCGAGTACCCACTGAAGCTTTCTTT | CASSRYDRVPTEAFF
TRBJ2-3 | TRBV9 | . | TRBD2 | TGTGCCAGCACAGGCGGGGGGTTTACAGATACGCAGTATTTT | CASTGGGFTDTQYF
TRBJ2-1 | TRBV3-1/TRBV3-2 | . | . | TGTGCCAGCAGCCAAGATCGTGTAGCGGAGGACAATGAGCAGTTCTTC | CASSQDRVAEDNEQFF
TRBJ1-5 | TRBV19 | . | . | TGTGCCAGTAGTATATTCGGGGCTGAAGGGGCCCGTCAGCCCCAGCATTTT | CASSIFGAEGARQPQHF
TRBJ1-2 | TRBV2 | . | . | TGTGCCAGCAAGAGACAGTCTAACTATGGCTACACCTTC | CASKRQSNYGYTF
TRBJ2-1 | TRBV4-3 | . | . | TGCGCCAGCAGCCTCCGGGAATCCTACAATGAGCAGTTCTTC | CASSLRESYNEQFF
TRBJ2-1 | TRBV9 | . | . | TGTGCCAGCAGCTCCACTGGTCGGCTCTCCTCCTACAATGAGCAGTTCTTC | CASSSTGRLSSYNEQFF
TRBJ2-7 | TRBV6-2/TRBV6-3 | . | . | TGTGCCAGCAGCCAAAAACGGGGCGAGCAGTACTTC | CASSQKRGEQYF
TRBJ1-1 | TRBV6-6 | . | . | TGTGCCAGCAGTTTGTCTGGGGCGGGGAAGACTGAAGCTTTCTTT | CASSLSGAGKTEAFF